This TCR beta chain was captured in a study of early T cells in non-severe SARS-CoV-2 infection. TCRdb recomputed calls from the 5' RACE reads with MiXCR, one row per CDR3 protein. The sample yields 35,000 to 55,000 distinct CDR3 sequences, 6% to 7% seen once. The CDR3 covers 16 residues. Germline assignment: CDR1 LNHDA and CDR2 SQIVND (reference sequence). V was pared by 5 bases and J by 3 bases, with 17 bases between. The source is an adult who was a healthcare worker with PCR-confirmed SARS-CoV-2 infection or an uninfected control (not recorded which). The sequencing used whole blood, collected at baseline. This rearrangement joins TRBV19 to TRBJ1-5; possible D gene TRBD1, 5 bases. The CDR3, as DNA: TGTGCCAGTAGTTCGACCCAGACAGCTAACAATCAGCCCCAGCATTTT. Translated, it gives CASSSTQTANNQPQHF.